This T cell receptor beta chain was sequenced during a study of T cell changes during pregnancy in multiple sclerosis. Clones were read by immunoSEQ multiplex PCR, and TCRdb kept only the in-frame ones, dropping some. The sample contains 41,000 or so clones, roughly nine tenths of which appear only once. The CDR3 sequence is 12 residues long. Between the trimmed V and J ends, which lost 6 bases and 6 bases, there was a span of 10 bases. CDR1 is MNHEY, CDR2 SMNVEV, per germline (reference sequence). This sequence was found in a female donor with multiple sclerosis, enrolled in a pregnancy study. J is TRBJ2-3 and V is TRBV27; no definite D call. The sequenced sample was CD8+ T cells from peripheral blood mononuclear cells, obtained in the third trimester of pregnancy. This CDR3 is CASSPQSDTQYF. The CDR3 coding sequence is TGTGCCAGCAGCCCCCAGTCCGATACGCAGTATTTT.